This T cell receptor beta chain is drawn from a study of neoadjuvant anti-PD-1 for oral cavity cancer. The V and J ends lost 1 base and 0 bases, in that order; junction bases with no gene match: 5. The V gene's germline CDR1 is MGHRA and CDR2 YSYEKL. The CDR3 loop spans 18 amino acids. These newly diagnosed stage II-IVA oral cavity squamous cell carcinoma patients had no prior systemic or radiation treatment. The method was immunoSEQ multiplex PCR; TCRdb's version includes in-frame clones alone and lacks a portion of them. The top ten hold about 3.7% of the sample, which has 30,000 to 35,000 clones, just under 90% seen once.

The sequence came from a person between 40 and 80 years old with oral cavity squamous cell carcinoma. This specimen consisted of PBMCs, obtained before nivolumab (anti-PD-1) treatment. V usage is TRBV4-1 and J usage is TRBJ2-1, with TRBD2 matching over 11 bases. CDR3 residues: CASSQGTSGGSSYNEQFF. Here the CDR3 DNA reads TGCGCCAGCAGCCAAGGTACTAGCGGGGGATCCTCCTACAATGAGCAGTTCTTC.